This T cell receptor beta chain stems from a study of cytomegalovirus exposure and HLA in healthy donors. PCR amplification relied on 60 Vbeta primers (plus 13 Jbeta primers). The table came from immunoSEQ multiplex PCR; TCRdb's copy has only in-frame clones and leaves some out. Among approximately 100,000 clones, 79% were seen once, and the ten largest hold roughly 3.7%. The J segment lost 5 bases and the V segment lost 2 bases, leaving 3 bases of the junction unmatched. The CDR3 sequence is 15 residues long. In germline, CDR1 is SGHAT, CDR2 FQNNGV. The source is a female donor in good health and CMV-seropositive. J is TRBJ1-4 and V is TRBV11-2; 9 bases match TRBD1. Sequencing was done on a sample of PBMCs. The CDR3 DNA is TGTGCCAGCAGCTTACCCGGACAGGGGAATGAAAAACTGTTTTTT. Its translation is CASSLPGQGNEKLFF.